Shown below are 29 T cell receptor beta chains from a single sample sequenced in a study of T cells after yellow fever vaccination. Using its own MiXCR run on the 5' RACE reads, TCRdb lists one record per CDR3 protein. The repertoire includes some 500,000 distinct CDR3 sequences, roughly 13% of them detected once, and 11% to 15% sits in the top ten. The input for sequencing was PBMCs, taken on the day of the yellow fever booster vaccination. These receptors came from a man aged 25 to 45 who received the YFV17D yellow fever vaccine.

The table lists this clonotype with a few counts. V gene TRBV28 combines with J gene TRBJ2-1; D perhaps matches TRBD1 (6 bases). The CDR3 is 13 residues long. The V and J ends lost 6 bases and 12 bases respectively, with 18 bases between them. The germline gives CDR1 MDHEN, CDR2 SYDVKM. Here the CDR3 reads CASSPNRSTGQFF. For the CDR3, the DNA is TGTGCCAGCAGCCCCAATCGGTCGACAGGGCAGTTCTTC.

The V gene is TRBV6-1, the J gene TRBJ2-2, with 8 positions matching TRBD2. The V segment lost 5 bases and the J segment 8 bases; nucleotides outside the gene matches: 13. CDR3 size: 16 residues. CDR1 and CDR2 (germline): MNHNS, SASEGT. DNA of the CDR3: TGTGCCAGCAGTCTCAGCAGACCGGGAGGGCCGGGGGAGCTGTTTTTT. As protein: CASSLSRPGGPGELFF.

This clonotype was counted only a few times. The chain is built from TRBV28 and TRBJ1-6, with D tentatively TRBD1 (5 bases). The V gene's germline CDR1 is MDHEN and CDR2 SYDVKM. V was trimmed by 2 bases and J by 7 bases, leaving 9 bases between them. The CDR3 runs 14 residues. The CDR3 nucleotides read TGTGCCAGCAGTTTAGGGGGGGAGAATTCACCCCTCCACTTT. Encoded protein: CASSLGGENSPLHF.

V is TRBV12-3 or TRBV12-4 and J is TRBJ2-1; 10 bases match TRBD2. V trimming: 6 bases; J trimming: 8 bases; junction bases outside the gene matches: 13. The CDR3 sequence is 16 residues long. CDR3 residues: CASSLSLAGGGHEQFF. CDR3 bases: TGTGCCAGCAGCCTGTCCTTAGCGGGAGGAGGCCATGAGCAGTTCTTC.

V and J are TRBV12-3 or TRBV12-4 and TRBJ1-2; D perhaps matches TRBD1 (5 bases). The CDR3 spans 12 residues. Trimming took 3 bases from V and 6 from J, leaving 8 bases between them. The CDR3 DNA is TGTGCCAGCAGTTTCGGGACGAATGGCTACACCTTC. It is translated as CASSFGTNGYTF.

The genes are TRBV6-5 and TRBJ1-1, with D uncertain. The CDR3 is 13 residues long. V lost 2 bases, J lost 4 bases, and 8 bases lay in between. Germline CDR1 is MNHEY and CDR2 is SVGAGI. CDR3 nucleotides: TGTGCCAGCAGTTACCGAGGGCCCACTGAAGCTTTCTTT. It is translated as CASSYRGPTEAFF.

This chain joins TRBV9 and TRBJ2-7; TRBD2 aligns across 11 bases. Per the germline V gene, CDR1 is SGDLS and CDR2 is YYNGEE. The CDR3 is 16 amino acids. After removal of 2 bases from V and 5 bases from J, the junction contained 9 bases not matched to a gene. This CDR3 reads CASSVSATSGTDEQYF. CDR3 DNA: TGTGCCAGCAGCGTTTCGGCGACTAGCGGGACCGACGAGCAGTACTTC.

This clonotype was picked up a small number of times. This chain links TRBV5-1 with TRBJ2-5; 10 nucleotides match TRBD2. CDR3 length equals 17 residues. J lost 1 base, V lost 5 bases, and 11 bases had no gene match. The V gene's germline CDR1 is SGHRS and CDR2 YFSETQ. CDR3: CASSFSGLADFQETQYF. Written as DNA, the CDR3 is TGCGCCAGCAGTTTTTCAGGACTAGCGGATTTCCAAGAGACCCAGTACTTC.

A remark on this clonotype: At one of its ends the junction is not consistent with the germline gene, which may arise from a read error. The chain has TRBV20-1 and TRBJ2-3; D gene uncertain. From germline, CDR1 is DFQATT and CDR2 SNEGSKA (reference sequence). The CDR3 runs 11 residues. The CDR3 region is CSARTTGRLDF. CDR3 in DNA: TGCAGTGCTAGAACCACTGGACGCTTGGATTTT.

V gene TRBV19 combines with J gene TRBJ2-2; D is uncertain. Germline V gives CDR1 LNHDA, CDR2 SQIVND (reference sequence). This CDR3 is 13 amino acids long. Trimming shortened V by 6 bases and J by 4 bases, and 9 bases separated the two germline ends. In DNA, the CDR3 is TGTGCCAGTAGGAACTATGGCACCGGGGAGCTGTTTTTT. Translating it yields CASRNYGTGELFF. The whole variable domain, remainder taken from reference TRBV19 and TRBJ2-2, is DGGITQSPKYLFRKEGQNVTLSCEQNLNHDAMYWYRQDPGQGLRLIYYSQIVNDFQKGDIAEGYSVSREKKESFPLTVTSAQKNPTAFYLCASRNYGTGELFFGEGSRLTVL.

The chain recombines TRBV15 with TRBJ1-1; 11 positions match TRBD1. CDR1 is LNHNV, CDR2 YYDKDF, per germline (reference sequence). The CDR3 totals 16 residues. Trimming at V came to 0 bases and at J to 5 bases, leaving 5 bases not matched to a gene. As DNA, the CDR3 is TGTGCCACCAGCAGAGAAGGACAGGGGGCGAGTACTGAAGCTTTCTTT. Its translation: CATSREGQGASTEAFF.

The chain links TRBV7-2 to TRBJ1-5; the D is unclear. Deletions cut 4 bases from V and 7 bases from J, with 5 bases between. Germline V gives CDR1 SGHTA, CDR2 FQGNSA. CDR3 length equals 11 residues. CDR3 coding DNA: TGTGCCAGCAGCTACCCCCAGCCCCAGCATTTT. Its protein is CASSYPQPQHF.

This clonotype was counted ten times or more. CDR3 residues: CASRTGTERNTIYF. The DNA of the CDR3 is TGTGCCAGCAGAACCGGGACGGAACGAAACACCATATATTTT. The chain recombines TRBV6-2 or TRBV6-3 with TRBJ1-3; TRBD1 might be the D (5 bases). Germline CDR1 and CDR2: MNHEY and SVGEGT. The CDR3 extends over 14 amino acids. The ends were cut back, 6 bases at V and 5 bases at J, with 14 bases in the middle.

There are many counts of this clonotype. The V gene is TRBV20-1, the J gene TRBJ2-7; no clear D. This CDR3 spans 17 amino acids. Per the germline V gene, CDR1 is DFQATT and CDR2 is SNEGSKA (reference sequence). The V and J ends lost 5 bases and 2 bases respectively, with 25 bases between them. CDR3 amino acids: CSARRLVPMLDAYEQYF. In DNA, the CDR3 is TGCAGTGCTCGACGCCTTGTACCAATGCTCGACGCCTACGAGCAGTACTTC.

This clonotype appeared a few times. The chain links TRBV3-1 to TRBJ1-1; no firm D call. The CDR3 spans 12 residues. Germline CDR1 reads LGHDT; CDR2 reads YNNKEL (reference sequence). V lost 3 bases and J lost 6, with 8 bases in between. The CDR3 nucleotides are TGTGCCAGCAGCCACCGGACTGCTGAAGCTTTCTTT. It encodes CASSHRTAEAFF.

J is TRBJ1-1 and V is TRBV20-1; the D is unclear. The CDR3 is 12 residues long. Germline CDR1 reads DFQATT; CDR2 reads SNEGSKA (reference sequence). With 5 bases removed from V and 4 bases from J, the gap between germline ends came to 11 bases. The CDR3 nucleotides are TGCAGTGCTCCTGGGTGGGGCACTGAAGCTTTCTTT. Translating gives CSAPGWGTEAFF.

The chain employs TRBV10-3 and TRBJ2-1; 8 positions match TRBD2. CDR3 length equals 18 residues. The ends lost 2 bases at V and 1 base at J; junction bases unmatched: 10. The germline V gene encodes CDR1 ENHRY and CDR2 SYGVKD. The chain's CDR3 is CAISESGAGGVSYNEQFF. Here the CDR3 DNA reads TGTGCCATCAGTGAGAGCGGGGCCGGGGGGGTTTCCTACAATGAGCAGTTCTTC.

J is TRBJ1-5 and V is TRBV5-1; TRBD1 matches at 9 bases. The CDR3 contains 14 residues. CDR1 and CDR2 (germline): SGHRS, YFSETQ. J lost 7 bases, V lost 4 bases, and 6 bases had no gene match. CDR3 sequence (DNA): TGCGCCAGCAGCCGGACAGGGGCGGAACAGCCCCAGCATTTT. Encoded protein: CASSRTGAEQPQHF.

In its sample, this clonotype was seen a few times. This sequence joins TRBV6-6 and TRBJ1-6, with no clear D. The CDR3 is made up of 13 amino acids. The germline V and J ends were trimmed by 2 bases and 10 bases, with 9 bases remaining between them. Germline CDR1 is MNHNY and CDR2 is SVGAGI (reference sequence). In nucleotides, the CDR3 is TGTGCCAGCAGTTACCAAATTCAGTCACCCCTCCACTTT. It yields the protein CASSYQIQSPLHF.

The sample holds a few counts of this clonotype. The rearrangement links TRBV5-5 to TRBJ2-1; TRBD1 or TRBD2 may be the D gene (5 bases each). V was trimmed by 4 bases and J by 5 bases, leaving 16 bases between them. This CDR3 has 15 residues. Germline CDR1 is SGHKS and CDR2 is YYEKEE (reference sequence). CDR3 sequence: CASSRYGTDNNEQFF. CDR3 bases: TGTGCCAGCAGCAGATACGGGACGGATAACAATGAGCAGTTCTTC.

This clonotype was counted between two and nine times. The CDR3 DNA follows: TGTGCCAGCAGTTCCCTGGGGCAGCACTATAAAGCTTTCTTT. Translation gives CASSSLGQHYKAFF. This rearrangement joins TRBV6-5 to TRBJ1-1, with a possible D match to TRBD1 (5 bases). V was trimmed by 4 bases and J by 9 bases, leaving 18 bases between them. CDR3 length: 14 amino acids. Germline CDR1 reads MNHEY; CDR2 reads SVGAGI.

This clonotype was counted only a few times. As DNA, the CDR3 is TGTGCCAGCAGTTCTAACCCAACAGGGCATAACGGGGAGCTGTTTTTT. This sequence encodes CASSSNPTGHNGELFF. This chain connects TRBV27 to TRBJ2-2, with TRBD1 as a possible D gene (6 bases). Trimming pared 4 bases from V and 7 bases from J, leaving 19 bases between. Germline assignment: CDR1 MNHEY and CDR2 SMNVEV (reference sequence). The CDR3 spans 16 residues.

The sample holds many counts of this clonotype. The chain couples TRBV5-1 to TRBJ1-3; 7 bases line up with TRBD1. The CDR3 sequence is 14 residues long. Unmatched junction bases numbered 5, after V lost 4 bases and J lost 4 bases. Germline CDR1 and CDR2: SGHRS and YFSETQ. CDR3 region: CASSVTGEGNTIYF. The CDR3 DNA is TGCGCCAGCAGCGTAACAGGGGAAGGAAACACCATATATTTT.

This chain joins TRBV7-8 and TRBJ1-6; D is ambiguous. Per the germline V gene, CDR1 is SGHVS and CDR2 is FQNEAQ. The V end was cut by 1 base, the J end by 4 bases, with 11 bases between. CDR3 length: 16 residues. The CDR3 region has the DNA TGTGCCAGCAGCTTAGAGAGGGTTCCATATAATTCACCCCTCCACTTT. Protein: CASSLERVPYNSPLHF. The whole variable domain, filled in from reference TRBV7-8 and TRBJ1-6, reads GAGVSQSPRYKVAKRGQDVALRCDPISGHVSLFWYQQALGQGPEFLTYFQNEAQLDKSGLPSDRFFAERPEGSVSTLKIQRTQQEDSAVYLCASSLERVPYNSPLHFGNGTRLTVT.

The genes are TRBV4-3 and TRBJ2-3, with D tentatively TRBD2 (6 bases). Trimming took off 4 bases at V and 0 bases at J, with 14 bases between the two ends. Germline V gene data show CDR1 as LGHNA and CDR2 as YSLEER. This CDR3 spans 16 amino acids. The CDR3 sequence: CASSRRGGASTDTQYF. The CDR3 DNA is TGCGCCAGCAGCCGGCGGGGAGGTGCTAGCACAGATACGCAGTATTTT.

This clonotype was found many times. The rearrangement joins TRBV5-1 to TRBJ1-1; 9 bases match TRBD1. The CDR3 is made up of 16 amino acids. The junction had 10 bases not matched to a gene; V was cut back by 4 bases and J by 3 bases. Germline V gene data show CDR1 as SGHRS and CDR2 as YFSETQ. CDR3 sequence (DNA): TGCGCCAGCAGCGCACGAACAGGGGGCGTGGACACTGAAGCTTTCTTT. Its translation is CASSARTGGVDTEAFF.

The chain is built from TRBV11-2 and TRBJ2-5; D ambiguous. The CDR3 consists of 14 residues. V gave up 1 base and J gave up 5 bases, with 11 bases separating them. The germline gives CDR1 SGHAT, CDR2 FQNNGV. The CDR3 here is CASSLGTRRETQYF. CDR3 in DNA: TGTGCCAGCAGCTTAGGGACGAGACGGGAGACCCAGTACTTC.

Note on this clonotype: Sequence at one end of the junction differs from germline and may be a read error. This sequence joins TRBV7-3 and TRBJ2-1; TRBD2 aligns across 9 bases. The CDR3 extends over 18 amino acids. Per germline, CDR1 SGHTA and CDR2 FQGTGA. In DNA, the CDR3 is TGTACCAGCAGCCCTCGGCTAGCGGGACTCACTTCCTACAATGAGCAGTTCTTC. This sequence encodes CTSSPRLAGLTSYNEQFF.

This clonotype was seen a handful of times. V is TRBV7-9 and J is TRBJ1-6; D is uncertain. Germline loops: CDR1 SEHNR, CDR2 FQNEAQ (reference sequence). Trimming stripped 1 base from V and 10 bases from J, with 5 bases between. This CDR3 region has 12 residues. The CDR3, as DNA: TGTGCCAGCAGCTTAGACGGATCACCCCTCCACTTT. It translates to CASSLDGSPLHF.